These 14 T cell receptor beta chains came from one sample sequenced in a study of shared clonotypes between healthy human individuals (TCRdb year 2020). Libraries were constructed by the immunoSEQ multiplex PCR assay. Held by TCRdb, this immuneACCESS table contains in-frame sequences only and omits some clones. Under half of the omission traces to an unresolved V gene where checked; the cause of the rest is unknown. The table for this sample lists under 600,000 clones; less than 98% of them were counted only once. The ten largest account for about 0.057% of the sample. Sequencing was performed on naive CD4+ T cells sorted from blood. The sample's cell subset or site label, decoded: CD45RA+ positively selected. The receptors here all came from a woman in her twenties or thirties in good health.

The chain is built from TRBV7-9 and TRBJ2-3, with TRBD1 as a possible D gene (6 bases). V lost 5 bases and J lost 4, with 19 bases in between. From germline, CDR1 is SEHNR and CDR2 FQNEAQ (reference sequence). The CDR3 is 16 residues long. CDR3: CASSPTGRGPPDTQYF. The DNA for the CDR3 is TGTGCCAGCAGCCCCACGGGCAGGGGCCCACCAGATACGCAGTATTTT.

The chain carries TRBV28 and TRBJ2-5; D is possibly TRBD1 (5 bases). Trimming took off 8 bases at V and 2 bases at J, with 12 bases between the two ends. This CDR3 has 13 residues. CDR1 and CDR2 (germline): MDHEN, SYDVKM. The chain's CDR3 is CASRRQGQETQYF. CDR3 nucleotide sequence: TGTGCCAGCCGAAGGCAGGGTCAAGAGACCCAGTACTTC.

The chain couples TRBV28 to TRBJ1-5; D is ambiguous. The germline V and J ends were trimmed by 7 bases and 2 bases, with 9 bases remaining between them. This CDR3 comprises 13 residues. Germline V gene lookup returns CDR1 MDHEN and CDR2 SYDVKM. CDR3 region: CASTSDGNQPQHF. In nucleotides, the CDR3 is TGTGCCAGCACCTCCGACGGCAATCAGCCCCAGCATTTT.

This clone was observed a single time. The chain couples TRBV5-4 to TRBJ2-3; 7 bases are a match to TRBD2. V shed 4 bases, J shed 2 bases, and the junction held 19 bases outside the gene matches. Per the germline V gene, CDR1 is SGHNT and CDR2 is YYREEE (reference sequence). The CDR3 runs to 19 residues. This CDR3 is CASSPRAGLAGAYTDTQYF. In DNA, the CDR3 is TGTGCCAGCAGCCCCCGGGCAGGCTTGGCGGGAGCGTACACAGATACGCAGTATTTT.

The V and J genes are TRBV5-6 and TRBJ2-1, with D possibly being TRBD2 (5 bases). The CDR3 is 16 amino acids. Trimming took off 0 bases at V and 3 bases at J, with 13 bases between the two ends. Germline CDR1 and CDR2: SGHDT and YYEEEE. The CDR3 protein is CASSLVHQEDYNEQFF. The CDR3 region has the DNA TGTGCCAGCAGCTTGGTTCACCAGGAGGACTACAATGAGCAGTTCTTC.

The CDR3 DNA reads TGCGCCAGCAGCCCGACAGCAACTAATGAAAAACTGTTTTTT. This encodes CASSPTATNEKLFF. The V and J genes are TRBV5-1 and TRBJ1-4; D is perhaps TRBD1 (5 bases). Trimming took off 4 bases at V and 0 bases at J, with 7 bases between the two ends. In germline, CDR1 is SGHRS, CDR2 YFSETQ. CDR3 length: 14 amino acids.

The CDR3 DNA reads TGTGCCAGCAGCCAAGCTAAGGGGAGCACTGGAAACACCATATATTTT. Its protein is CASSQAKGSTGNTIYF. The gene calls are TRBV4-2 and TRBJ1-3; tentatively, D is TRBD1 (5 bases). There are 16 residues in the CDR3. V was trimmed by 1 base and J by 2 bases, leaving 12 bases between them. From germline, CDR1 is LGHNA and CDR2 YNFKEQ.

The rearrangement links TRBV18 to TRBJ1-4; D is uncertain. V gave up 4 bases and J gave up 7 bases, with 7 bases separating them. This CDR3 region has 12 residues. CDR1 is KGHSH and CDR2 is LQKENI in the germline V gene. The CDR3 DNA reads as TGTGCCAGCTCACGATCCGTTGAAAAACTGTTTTTT. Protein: CASSRSVEKLFF.

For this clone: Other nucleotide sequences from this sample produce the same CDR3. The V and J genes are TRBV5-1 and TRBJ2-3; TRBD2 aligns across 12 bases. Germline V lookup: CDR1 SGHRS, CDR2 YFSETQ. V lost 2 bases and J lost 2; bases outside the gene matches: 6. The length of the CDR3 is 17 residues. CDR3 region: CASSLPLAGGNTDTQYF. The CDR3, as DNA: TGCGCCAGCAGCTTACCTCTAGCGGGAGGGAACACAGATACGCAGTATTTT.

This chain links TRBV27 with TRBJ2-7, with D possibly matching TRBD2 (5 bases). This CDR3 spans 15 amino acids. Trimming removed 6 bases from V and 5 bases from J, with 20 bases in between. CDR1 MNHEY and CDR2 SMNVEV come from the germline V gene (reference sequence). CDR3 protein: CASSPRASKANEQYF. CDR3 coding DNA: TGTGCCAGCAGCCCAAGGGCTAGCAAAGCCAACGAGCAGTACTTC.

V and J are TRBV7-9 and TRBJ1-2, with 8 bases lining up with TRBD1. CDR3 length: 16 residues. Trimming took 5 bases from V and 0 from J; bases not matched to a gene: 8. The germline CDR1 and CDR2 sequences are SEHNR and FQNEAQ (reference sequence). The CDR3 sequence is CASSPGTGQANYGYTF. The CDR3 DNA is TGTGCCAGCAGCCCCGGGACAGGCCAAGCTAACTATGGCTACACCTTC.

This chain's CDR3 is CASSLLDRGYGYTF. In DNA, the CDR3 is TGCGCCAGCAGCCTTTTGGATCGGGGCTATGGCTACACCTTC. The chain links TRBV5-1 to TRBJ1-2; D is undetermined. CDR3 length: 14 residues. The V and J ends lost 4 bases and 4 bases respectively, with 14 bases between them. Germline values: CDR1 SGHRS, CDR2 YFSETQ.

The CDR3 region has the DNA TGTGCCAGCTCACCACTCGCGGGAACTGACCTCAATGAGCAGTTCTTC. This gives the protein CASSPLAGTDLNEQFF. J is TRBJ2-1 and V is TRBV18, with D possibly being TRBD2 (6 bases). Germline CDR1 is KGHSH and CDR2 is LQKENI. Trimming took off 1 base at V and 6 bases at J, with 16 bases between the two ends. CDR3 length: 16 amino acids.

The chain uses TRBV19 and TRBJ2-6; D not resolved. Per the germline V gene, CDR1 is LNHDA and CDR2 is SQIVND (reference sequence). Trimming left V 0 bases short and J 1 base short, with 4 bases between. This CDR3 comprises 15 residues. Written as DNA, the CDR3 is TGTGCCAGTAGTATAGACAGGTCTGGGGCCAACGTCCTGACTTTC. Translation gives CASSIDRSGANVLTF.